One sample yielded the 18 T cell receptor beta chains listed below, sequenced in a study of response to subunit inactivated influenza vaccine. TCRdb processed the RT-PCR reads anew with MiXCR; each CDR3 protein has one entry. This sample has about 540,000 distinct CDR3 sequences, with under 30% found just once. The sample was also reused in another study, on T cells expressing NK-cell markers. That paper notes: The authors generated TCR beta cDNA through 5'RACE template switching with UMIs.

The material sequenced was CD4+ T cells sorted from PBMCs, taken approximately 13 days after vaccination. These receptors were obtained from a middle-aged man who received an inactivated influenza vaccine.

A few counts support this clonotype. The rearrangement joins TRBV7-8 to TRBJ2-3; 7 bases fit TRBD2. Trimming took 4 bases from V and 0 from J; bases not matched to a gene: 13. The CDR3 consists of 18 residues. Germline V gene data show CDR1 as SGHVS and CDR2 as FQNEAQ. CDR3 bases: TGTGCCAGCAGCTCGTCCGGGACTACGTATTCTAGCACAGATACGCAGTATTTT. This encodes CASSSSGTTYSSTDTQYF.

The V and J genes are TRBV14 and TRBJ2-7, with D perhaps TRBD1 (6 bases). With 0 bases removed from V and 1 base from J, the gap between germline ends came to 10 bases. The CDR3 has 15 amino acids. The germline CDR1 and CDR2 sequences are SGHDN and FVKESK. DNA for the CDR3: TGTGCCAGCAGCCAAGACAGGGGCGAATCCTACGAGCAGTACTTC. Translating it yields CASSQDRGESYEQYF.

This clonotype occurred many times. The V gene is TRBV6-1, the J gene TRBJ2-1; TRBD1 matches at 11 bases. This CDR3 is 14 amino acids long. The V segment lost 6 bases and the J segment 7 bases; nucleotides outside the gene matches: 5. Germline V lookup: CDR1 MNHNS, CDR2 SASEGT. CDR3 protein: CASRSGTGGNEQFF. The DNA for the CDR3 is TGTGCCAGCAGATCCGGGACAGGGGGGAATGAGCAGTTCTTC.

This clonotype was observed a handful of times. CDR3 in amino acids: CASSGSGPSTDTQYF. As DNA, the CDR3 is TGCGCCAGCAGTGGATCCGGGCCTAGCACAGATACGCAGTATTTT. The V call is TRBV10-1, the J call TRBJ2-3; D unresolved. This CDR3 contains 15 residues. Germline V CDR1 and CDR2: WNHNN, SYGVQD (reference sequence). V was shortened by 4 bases and J by 0 bases, with 11 bases between the two germline ends.

The CDR3 is CASSDQRQGKYEQFF. The CDR3 bases are TGTGCCAGCAGTGATCAGAGACAGGGGAAGTATGAGCAGTTCTTC. The chain uses TRBV25-1 and TRBJ2-1; 8 bases match TRBD1. The length of the CDR3 is 15 residues. The V gene's germline CDR1 is MGHDK and CDR2 SYGVNS. V was clipped by 3 bases and J by 8 bases; unmatched bases: 9.

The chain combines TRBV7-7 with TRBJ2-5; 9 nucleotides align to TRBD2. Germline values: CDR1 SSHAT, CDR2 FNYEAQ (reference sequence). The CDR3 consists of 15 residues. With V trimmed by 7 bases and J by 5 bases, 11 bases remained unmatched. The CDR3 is CASNPGGGARETQYF. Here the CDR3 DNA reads TGTGCCAGCAACCCAGGCGGGGGGGCTCGGGAGACCCAGTACTTC.

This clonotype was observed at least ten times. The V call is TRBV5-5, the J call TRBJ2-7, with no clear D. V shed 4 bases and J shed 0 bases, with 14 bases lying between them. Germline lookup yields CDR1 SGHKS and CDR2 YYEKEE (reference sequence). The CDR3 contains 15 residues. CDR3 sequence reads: CASSRAQESSYEQYF. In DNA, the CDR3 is TGTGCCAGCAGCAGGGCTCAAGAGAGCTCCTACGAGCAGTACTTC.

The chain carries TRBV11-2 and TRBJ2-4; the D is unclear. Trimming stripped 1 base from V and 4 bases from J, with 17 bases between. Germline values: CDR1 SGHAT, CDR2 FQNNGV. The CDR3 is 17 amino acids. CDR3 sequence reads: CASSLVSSEITKNIQYF. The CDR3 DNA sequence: TGTGCCAGCAGCTTAGTTTCTTCCGAAATAACGAAAAACATTCAGTACTTC. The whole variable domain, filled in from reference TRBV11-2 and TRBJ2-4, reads EAGVAQSPRYKIIEKRQSVAFWCNPISGHATLYWYQQILGQGPKLLIQFQNNGVVDDSQLPKDRFSAERLKGVDSTLKIQPAKLEDSAVYLCASSLVSSEITKNIQYFGAGTRLSVL.

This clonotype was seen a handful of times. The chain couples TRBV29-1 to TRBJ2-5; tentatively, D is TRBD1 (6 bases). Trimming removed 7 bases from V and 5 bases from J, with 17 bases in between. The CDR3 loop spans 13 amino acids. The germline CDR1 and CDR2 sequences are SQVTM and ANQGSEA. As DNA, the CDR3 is TGCAGCGCCAAACCGGGACATTGGGAGACCCAGTACTTC. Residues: CSAKPGHWETQYF.

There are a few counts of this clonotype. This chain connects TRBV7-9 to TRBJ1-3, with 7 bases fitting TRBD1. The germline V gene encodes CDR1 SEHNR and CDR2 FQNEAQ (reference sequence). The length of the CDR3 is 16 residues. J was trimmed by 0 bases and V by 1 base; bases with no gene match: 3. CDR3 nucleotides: TGTGCCAGCAGCTTAGGGGACAGCTTCTCTGGAAACACCATATATTTT. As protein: CASSLGDSFSGNTIYF.

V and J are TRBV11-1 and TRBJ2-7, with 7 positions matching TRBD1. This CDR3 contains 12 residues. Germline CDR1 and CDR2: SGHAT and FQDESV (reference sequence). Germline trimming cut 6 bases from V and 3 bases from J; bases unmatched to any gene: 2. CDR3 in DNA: TGTGCCAGCAGGCAGGGGGACTACGAGCAGTACTTC. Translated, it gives CASRQGDYEQYF.

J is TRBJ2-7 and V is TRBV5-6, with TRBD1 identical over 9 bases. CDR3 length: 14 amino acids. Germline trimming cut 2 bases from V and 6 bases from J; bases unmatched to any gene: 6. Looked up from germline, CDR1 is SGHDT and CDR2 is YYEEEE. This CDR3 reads CASSFGQGLGEQYF. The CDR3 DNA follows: TGTGCCAGCAGCTTCGGACAGGGGTTAGGCGAGCAGTACTTC.

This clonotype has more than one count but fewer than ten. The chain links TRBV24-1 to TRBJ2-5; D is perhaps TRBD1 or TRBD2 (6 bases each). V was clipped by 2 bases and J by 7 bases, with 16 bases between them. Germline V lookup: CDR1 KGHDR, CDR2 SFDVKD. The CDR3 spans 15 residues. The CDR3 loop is CATSDYGGTMGTQYF. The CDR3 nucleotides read TGTGCCACCAGTGATTACGGGGGCACAATGGGGACCCAGTACTTC.

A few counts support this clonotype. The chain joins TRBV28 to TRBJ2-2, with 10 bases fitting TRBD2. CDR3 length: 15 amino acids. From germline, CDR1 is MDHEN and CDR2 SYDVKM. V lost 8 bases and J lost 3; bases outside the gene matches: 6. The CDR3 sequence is CASQITSGDTGELFF. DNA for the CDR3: TGTGCCAGCCAAATTACTAGCGGGGACACCGGGGAGCTGTTTTTT. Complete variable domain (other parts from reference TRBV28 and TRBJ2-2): DVKVTQSSRYLVKRTGEKVFLECVQDMDHENMFWYRQDPGLGLRLIYFSYDVKMKEKGDIPEGYSVSREKKERFSLILESASTNQTSMYLCASQITSGDTGELFFGEGSRLTVL.

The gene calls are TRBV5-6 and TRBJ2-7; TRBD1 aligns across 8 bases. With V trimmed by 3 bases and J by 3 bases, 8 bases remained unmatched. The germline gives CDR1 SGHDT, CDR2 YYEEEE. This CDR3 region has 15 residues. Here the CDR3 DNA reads TGTGCCAGCAGCTCTGTGGCGGGACAGGTCTACGAGCAGTACTTC. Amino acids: CASSSVAGQVYEQYF.

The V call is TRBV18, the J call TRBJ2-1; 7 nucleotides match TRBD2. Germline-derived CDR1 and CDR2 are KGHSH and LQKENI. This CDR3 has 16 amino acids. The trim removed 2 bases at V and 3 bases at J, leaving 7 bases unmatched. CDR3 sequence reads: CASSPDGGSYYNEQFF. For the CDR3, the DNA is TGTGCCAGCTCACCAGATGGCGGGAGTTACTACAATGAGCAGTTCTTC. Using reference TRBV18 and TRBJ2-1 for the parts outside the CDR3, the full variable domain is NAGVMQNPRHLVRRRGQEARLRCSPMKGHSHVYWYRQLPEEGLKFMVYLQKENIIDESGMPKERFSAEFPKEGPSILRIQQVVRGDSAAYFCASSPDGGSYYNEQFFGPGTRLTVL.

CDR3 region: CSASNSNYEQYF. In nucleotides, the CDR3 is TGCAGTGCTAGCAACTCAAACTACGAGCAGTACTTC. The chain combines TRBV20-1 with TRBJ2-7; no definite D call. V lost 3 bases and J 3 bases, leaving 9 bases between the germline ends. The length of the CDR3 is 12 residues. From germline, CDR1 is DFQATT and CDR2 SNEGSKA (reference sequence).

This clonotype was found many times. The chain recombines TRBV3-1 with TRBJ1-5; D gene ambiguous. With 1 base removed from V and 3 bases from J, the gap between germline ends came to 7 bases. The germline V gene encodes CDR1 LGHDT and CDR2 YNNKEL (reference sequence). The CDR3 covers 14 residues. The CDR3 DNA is TGTGCCAGCAGCCAAGGGGTTTCCAATCAGCCCCAGCATTTT. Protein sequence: CASSQGVSNQPQHF.